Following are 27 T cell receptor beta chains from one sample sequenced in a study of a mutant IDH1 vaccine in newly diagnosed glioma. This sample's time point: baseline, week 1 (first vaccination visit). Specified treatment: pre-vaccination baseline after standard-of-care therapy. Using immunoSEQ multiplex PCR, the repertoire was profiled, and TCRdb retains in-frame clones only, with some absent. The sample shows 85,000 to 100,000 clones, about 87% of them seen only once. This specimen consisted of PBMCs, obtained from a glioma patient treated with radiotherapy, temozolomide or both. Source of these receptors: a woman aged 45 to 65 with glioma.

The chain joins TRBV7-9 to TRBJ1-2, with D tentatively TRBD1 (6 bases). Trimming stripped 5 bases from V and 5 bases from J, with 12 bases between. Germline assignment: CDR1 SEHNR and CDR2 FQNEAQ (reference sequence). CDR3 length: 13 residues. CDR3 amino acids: CASSTTGAYGYTF. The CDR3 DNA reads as TGTGCCAGCAGCACGACAGGAGCTTATGGCTACACCTTC.

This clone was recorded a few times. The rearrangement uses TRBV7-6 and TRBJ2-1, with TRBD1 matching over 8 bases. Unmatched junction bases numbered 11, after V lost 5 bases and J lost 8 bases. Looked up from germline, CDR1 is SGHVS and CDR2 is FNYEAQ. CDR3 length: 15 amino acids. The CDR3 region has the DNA TGTGCCAGCAGCCTTTGGACAGGGAGTGGGGATGAGCAGTTCTTC. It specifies CASSLWTGSGDEQFF.

As DNA, the CDR3 is TGCAGCGTTGGCGTCGGGGAAAACTATGGCTACACCTTC. Translating gives CSVGVGENYGYTF. The rearrangement links TRBV29-1 to TRBJ1-2, with D hard to call. Trimming cost V 4 bases and J 2 bases, with 11 bases left between them. From germline, CDR1 is SQVTM and CDR2 ANQGSEA. The CDR3 is 13 residues long.

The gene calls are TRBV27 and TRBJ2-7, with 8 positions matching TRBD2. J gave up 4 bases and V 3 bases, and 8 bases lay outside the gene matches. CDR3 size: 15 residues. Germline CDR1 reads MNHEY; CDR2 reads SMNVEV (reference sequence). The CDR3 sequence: CASSLMVAGRYEQYF. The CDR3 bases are TGTGCCAGCAGTTTGATGGTAGCGGGACGATACGAGCAGTACTTC.

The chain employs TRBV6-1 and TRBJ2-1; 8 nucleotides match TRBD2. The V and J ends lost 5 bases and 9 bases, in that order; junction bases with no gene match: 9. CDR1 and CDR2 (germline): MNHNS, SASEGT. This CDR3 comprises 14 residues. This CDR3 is CASSYGSAGGEQFF. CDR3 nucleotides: TGTGCCAGCAGTTATGGTAGCGCGGGGGGTGAGCAGTTCTTC.

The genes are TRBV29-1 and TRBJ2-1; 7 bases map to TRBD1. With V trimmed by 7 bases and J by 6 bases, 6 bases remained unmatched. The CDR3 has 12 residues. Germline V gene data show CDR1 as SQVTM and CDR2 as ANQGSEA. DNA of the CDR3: TGCAGCGCCGACAGGGTAATCAATGAGCAGTTCTTC. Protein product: CSADRVINEQFF.

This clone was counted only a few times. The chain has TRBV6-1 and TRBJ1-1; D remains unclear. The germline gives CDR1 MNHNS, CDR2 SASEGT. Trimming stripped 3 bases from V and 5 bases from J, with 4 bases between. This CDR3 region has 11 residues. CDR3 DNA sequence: TGTGCCAGCAGTGATGGAACTGAAGCTTTCTTT. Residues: CASSDGTEAFF.

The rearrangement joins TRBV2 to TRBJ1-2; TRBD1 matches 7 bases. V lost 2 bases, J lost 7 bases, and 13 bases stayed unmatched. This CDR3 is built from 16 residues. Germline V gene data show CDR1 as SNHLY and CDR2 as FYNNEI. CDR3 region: CASSEQRLTGSGGYTF. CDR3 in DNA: TGTGCCAGCAGTGAACAACGACTGACAGGGTCCGGTGGCTACACCTTC.

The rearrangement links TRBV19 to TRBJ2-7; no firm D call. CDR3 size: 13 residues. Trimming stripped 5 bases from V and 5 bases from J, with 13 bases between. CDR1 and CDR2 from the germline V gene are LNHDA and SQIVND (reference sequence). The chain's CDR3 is CASSSERRNEQYF. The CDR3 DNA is TGTGCCAGTAGTTCCGAGCGACGGAACGAGCAGTACTTC.

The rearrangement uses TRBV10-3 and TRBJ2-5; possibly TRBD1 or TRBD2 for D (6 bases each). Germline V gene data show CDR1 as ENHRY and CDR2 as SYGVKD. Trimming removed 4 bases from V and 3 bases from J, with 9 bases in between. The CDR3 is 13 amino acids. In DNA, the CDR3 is TGTGCCATCAGTGGGGGGGCGGAAGAGACCCAGTACTTC. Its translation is CAISGGAEETQYF.

The CDR3 nucleotides read TGCAGCGTTGAAAGGAGAACCCCTTCGTTGTCTAGCGGGGGAGAGACCCAGTACTTC. Protein sequence: CSVERRTPSLSSGGETQYF. The chain joins TRBV29-1 to TRBJ2-5; TRBD2 matches 10 bases. The CDR3 is made up of 19 amino acids. Losses at the gene ends were 2 bases for V and 4 bases for J; bases not matched to a gene: 19. CDR1 and CDR2 from the germline V gene are SQVTM and ANQGSEA.

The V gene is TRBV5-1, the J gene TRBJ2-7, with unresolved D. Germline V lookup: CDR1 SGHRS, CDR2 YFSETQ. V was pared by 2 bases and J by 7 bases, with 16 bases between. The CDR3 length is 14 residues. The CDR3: CASSLGALLGEQYF. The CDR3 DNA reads TGCGCCAGCAGCTTAGGTGCACTGTTGGGTGAGCAGTACTTC.

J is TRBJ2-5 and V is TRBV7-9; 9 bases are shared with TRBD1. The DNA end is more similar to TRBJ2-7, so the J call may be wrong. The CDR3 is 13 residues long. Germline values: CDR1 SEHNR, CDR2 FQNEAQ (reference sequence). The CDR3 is CASNRDRDHEQYF. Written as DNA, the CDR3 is TGTGCCAGCAATAGGGACAGGGATCACGAGCAGTACTTC.

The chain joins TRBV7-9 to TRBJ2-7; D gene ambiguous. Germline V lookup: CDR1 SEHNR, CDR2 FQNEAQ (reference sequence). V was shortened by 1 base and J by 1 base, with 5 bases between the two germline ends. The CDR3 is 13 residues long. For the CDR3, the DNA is TGTGCCAGCAGCTTAGGAGATTCCTACGAGCAGTACTTC. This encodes CASSLGDSYEQYF.

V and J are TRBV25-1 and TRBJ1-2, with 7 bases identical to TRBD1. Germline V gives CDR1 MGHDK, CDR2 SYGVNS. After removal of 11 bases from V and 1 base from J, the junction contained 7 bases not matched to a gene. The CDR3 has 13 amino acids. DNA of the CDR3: TGTGCCGAAGGACAGGTCCATAACTATGGCTACACCTTC. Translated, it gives CAEGQVHNYGYTF.

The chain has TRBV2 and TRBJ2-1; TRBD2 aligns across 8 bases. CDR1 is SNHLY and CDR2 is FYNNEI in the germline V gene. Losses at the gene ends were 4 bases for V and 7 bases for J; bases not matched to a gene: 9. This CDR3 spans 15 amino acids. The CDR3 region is CASSGDSGTDNEQFF. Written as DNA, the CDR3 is TGTGCCAGCAGTGGCGATAGCGGGACTGATAATGAGCAGTTCTTC. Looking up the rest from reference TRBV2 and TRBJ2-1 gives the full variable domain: EPEVTQTPSHQVTQMGQEVILRCVPISNHLYFYWYRQILGQKVEFLVSFYNNEISEKSEIFDDQFSVERPDGSNFTLKIRSTKLEDSAMYFCASSGDSGTDNEQFFGPGTRLTVL.

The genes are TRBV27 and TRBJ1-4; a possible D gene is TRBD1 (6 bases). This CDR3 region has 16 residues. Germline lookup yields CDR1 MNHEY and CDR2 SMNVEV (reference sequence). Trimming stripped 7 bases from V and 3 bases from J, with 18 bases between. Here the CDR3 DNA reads TGTGCCAGCACTGGGGTAGGGGGTAGGGCTAATGAAAAACTGTTTTTT. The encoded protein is CASTGVGGRANEKLFF.

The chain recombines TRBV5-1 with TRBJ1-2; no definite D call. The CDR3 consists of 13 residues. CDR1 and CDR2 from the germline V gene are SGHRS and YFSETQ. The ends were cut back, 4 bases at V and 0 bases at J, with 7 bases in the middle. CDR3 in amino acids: CASSPRTNYGYTF. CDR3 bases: TGCGCCAGCAGCCCCCGGACTAACTATGGCTACACCTTC.

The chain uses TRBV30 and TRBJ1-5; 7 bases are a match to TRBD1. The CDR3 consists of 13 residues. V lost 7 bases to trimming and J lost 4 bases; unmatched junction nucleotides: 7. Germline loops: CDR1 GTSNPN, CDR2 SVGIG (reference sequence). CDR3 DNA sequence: TGTGCCTCGACACAGGGGCTAAATCAGCCCCAGCATTTT. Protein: CASTQGLNQPQHF.

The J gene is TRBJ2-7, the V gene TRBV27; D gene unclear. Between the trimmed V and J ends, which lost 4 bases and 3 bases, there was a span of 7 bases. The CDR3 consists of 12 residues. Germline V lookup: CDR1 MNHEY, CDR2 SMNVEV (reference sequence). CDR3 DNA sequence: TGTGCCAGCAGTTCTACCCTCTACGAGCAGTACTTC. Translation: CASSSTLYEQYF.

CDR3 sequence (DNA): TGTGCCACCAGCAGGGAACTTAACACTGAAGCTTTCTTT. Its translation: CATSRELNTEAFF. The V and J genes are TRBV15 and TRBJ1-1, with unresolved D. CDR3 size: 13 residues. Trimming removed 3 bases from V and 2 bases from J, with 7 bases in between. CDR1 and CDR2 from the germline V gene are LNHNV and YYDKDF (reference sequence).

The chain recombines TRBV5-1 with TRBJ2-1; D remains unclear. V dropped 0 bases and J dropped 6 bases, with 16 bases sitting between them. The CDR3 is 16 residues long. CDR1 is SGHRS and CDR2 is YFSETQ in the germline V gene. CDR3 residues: CASSLGRRFMVNEQFF. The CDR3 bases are TGCGCCAGCAGCTTGGGCCGCAGGTTCATGGTCAATGAGCAGTTCTTC.

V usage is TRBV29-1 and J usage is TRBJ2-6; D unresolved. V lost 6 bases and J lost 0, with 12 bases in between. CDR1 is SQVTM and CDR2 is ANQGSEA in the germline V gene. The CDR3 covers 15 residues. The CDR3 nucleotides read TGCAGCGTGGTCGCAGACTTCTCTGGGGCCAACGTCCTGACTTTC. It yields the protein CSVVADFSGANVLTF.

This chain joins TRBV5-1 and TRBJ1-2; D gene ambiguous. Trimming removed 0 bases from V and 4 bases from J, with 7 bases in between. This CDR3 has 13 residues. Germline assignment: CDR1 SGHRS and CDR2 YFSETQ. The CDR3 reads CASSLDYSYGYTF. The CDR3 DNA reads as TGCGCCAGCAGCTTGGATTACAGCTATGGCTACACCTTC.

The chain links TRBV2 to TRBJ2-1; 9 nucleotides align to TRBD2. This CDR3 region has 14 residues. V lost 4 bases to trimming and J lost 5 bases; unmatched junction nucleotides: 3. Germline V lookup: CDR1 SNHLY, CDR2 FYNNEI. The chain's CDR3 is CASSVLAGNNEQFF. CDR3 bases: TGTGCCAGCAGTGTCCTAGCGGGAAACAATGAGCAGTTCTTC.

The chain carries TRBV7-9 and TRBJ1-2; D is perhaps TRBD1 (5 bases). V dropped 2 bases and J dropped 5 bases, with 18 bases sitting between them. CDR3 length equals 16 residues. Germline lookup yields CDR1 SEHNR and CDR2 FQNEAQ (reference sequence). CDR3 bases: TGTGCCAGCAGCTTAAGGGATCCGGGACGGAGATATGGCTACACCTTC. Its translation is CASSLRDPGRRYGYTF.

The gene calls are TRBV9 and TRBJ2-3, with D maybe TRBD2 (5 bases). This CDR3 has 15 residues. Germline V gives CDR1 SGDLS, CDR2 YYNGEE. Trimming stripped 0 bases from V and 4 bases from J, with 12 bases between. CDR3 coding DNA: TGTGCCAGCAGCGTAGCAGCGGTTGGGGCAGATACGCAGTATTTT. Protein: CASSVAAVGADTQYF.